These 14 T cell receptor beta chains were sequenced from one sample in a study of T cells in women clearing cervical HPV infection. Method: immunoSEQ multiplex PCR; TCRdb's copy keeps in-frame clones and lacks some. Its listing shows more than 30,000 clones. Input material: blood buffy coat. The receptor set was obtained from a woman aged 18 to 75 with a cervical HPV16 infection that either progressed to CIN3+ or cleared (not recorded which).

With regard to this clone: Read sequence stops 3 residues before the CDR3 end, and the germline J gene provides the missing end. The chain has TRBV5-1 and TRBJ2-1; the match to TRBD1 covers 7 bases. This CDR3 contains 15 residues. V was clipped by 0 bases and J by 1 base; unmatched bases: 1. Germline V gene sequence: CDR1 SGHRS, CDR2 YFSETQ. CDR3 bases read: TGCGCCAGCAGCTTGGACAGGGGATCCTACAATGAG. Translating gives CASSLDRGSYNE. The full-length CDR3 reads as CASSLDRGSYNEQFF.

About this clone: The sequence runs out 3 residues before the end of the CDR3; the remainder is reconstructed from the germline J gene. The V and J genes are TRBV6-1 and TRBJ2-7, with D perhaps TRBD1 (5 bases). CDR3 length equals 13 residues. Germline loops: CDR1 MNHNS, CDR2 SASEGT. V gave up 3 bases and J gave up 1 base, with 7 bases separating them. CDR3 sequence reads: CASSETASYEQYF. The CDR3 bases that were read are TGTGCCAGCAGTGAGACAGCTTCCTACGAG.

As to this clone: The read ends 3 residues before the CDR3 terminus; that terminus is restored from the germline J gene. The chain carries TRBV20-1 and TRBJ2-7; D is unclear. The germline CDR1 and CDR2 sequences are DFQATT and SNEGSKA (reference sequence). Trimming took 7 bases from V and 2 from J, leaving 12 bases between them. CDR3 length: 12 residues. The CDR3 DNA, read in part, is TGCAGTGTTGATGACTCCCCCTACGAG. Protein: CSVDDSPYE. The full CDR3 reads CSVDDSPYEQYF.

Of note for this clone: The read gets to within 3 residues of the CDR3 end, and the germline J gene fills in the rest. The chain couples TRBV20-1 to TRBJ1-4, with 7 bases aligning to TRBD1. J lost 9 bases, V lost 0 bases, and 13 bases had no gene match. Germline loops: CDR1 DFQATT, CDR2 SNEGSKA (reference sequence). The CDR3 covers 16 residues. CDR3 sequence: CSARDPGDRALKKLFF. The part of the CDR3 DNA that was read is TGCAGTGCTAGAGATCCCGGAGACAGGGCCCTGAAAAAA.

Points on this clone: The read halts 3 residues ahead of the CDR3 end, with the missing end drawn from the germline J gene. The V call is TRBV7-9, the J call TRBJ2-1, with 8 positions matching TRBD1. CDR3 length equals 15 residues. CDR1 and CDR2 (germline): SEHNR, FQNEAQ (reference sequence). With V trimmed by 6 bases and J by 0 bases, 4 bases remained unmatched. The CDR3 protein is CASSLTGGSYNEQFF. The part of the CDR3 DNA that was read is TGTGCCAGCAGTTTAACAGGGGGCTCCTACAATGAG.

A word on this clone: The germline gene is not matched at one end of the junction; a read error may be the cause. The observed sequence ends 3 residues before the CDR3 terminus, with the missing tail filled in from the germline J gene. At the DNA level, this CDR3 is encoded by other sequences in the same sample as well. The rearrangement joins TRBV20-1 to TRBJ1-3; D remains unclear. Per germline, CDR1 DFQATT and CDR2 SNEGSKA (reference sequence). The CDR3 covers 15 residues. The chain's CDR3 is CSASHGASSGNTIYF. The sequenced part of the CDR3 DNA is TGCAGTGCTAGTCACGGAGCGAGCTCTGGAAACACA.

The CDR3 loop is CASSEASHSEQFF. The sequenced part of the CDR3 DNA is TGTGCCAGCAGTGAGGCATCGCACAGTGAG. The chain recombines TRBV6-4 with TRBJ2-1, with D unclear. The CDR3 end is not reached by the read, which stops 3 residues before it; the germline J gene fills it in. Deletions cut 3 bases from V and 9 bases from J, with 12 bases between. This CDR3 contains 13 residues. CDR1 and CDR2 from the germline V gene are MRHNA and SNTAGT.

Note on this clone: The sequenced fragment ends 3 residues before the CDR3 boundary, so the rest is inferred from the germline J gene. The genes are TRBV20-1 and TRBJ2-2; D remains ambiguous. The CDR3 spans 13 residues. Per the germline V gene, CDR1 is DFQATT and CDR2 is SNEGSKA (reference sequence). Trimming took off 3 bases at V and 5 bases at J, with 10 bases between the two ends. The CDR3 DNA, read in part, is TGCAGTGCTAGGGGCCGCCATACCGGGGAG. It is translated as CSARGRHTGE. The full CDR3 protein is CSARGRHTGELFF.

Worth noting for this clone: With the read ending 3 residues before the CDR3 end, the germline J gene is used to fill in that end. The chain carries TRBV5-1 and TRBJ2-3; TRBD2 is a possible D gene (7 bases). The CDR3 is 14 amino acids. V lost 4 bases, J lost 2 bases, and 11 bases lay in between. Per the germline V gene, CDR1 is SGHRS and CDR2 is YFSETQ. CDR3 sequence: CASSTGGPTDTQYF. CDR3 DNA, as far as it was read: TGCGCCAGCAGCACCGGGGGGCCCACAGATACG.

Concerning this clone: The CDR3 end falls 3 residues outside the read, so it is completed with the germline J gene. The genes are TRBV28 and TRBJ1-4; 10 bases are shared with TRBD1. The CDR3 sequence is 15 residues long. J gave up 5 bases and V 3 bases, and 3 bases lay outside the gene matches. Germline CDR1 reads MDHEN; CDR2 reads SYDVKM. CDR3: CASSFAGQGNEKLFF. The sequenced CDR3 bases are TGTGCCAGCAGTTTTGCGGGACAGGGGAATGAAAAA. The whole variable domain, remainder taken from reference TRBV28 and TRBJ1-4, is DVKVTQSSRYLVKRTGEKVFLECVQDMDHENMFWYRQDPGLGLRLIYFSYDVKMKEKGDIPEGYSVSREKKERFSLILESASTNQTSMYLCASSFAGQGNEKLFFGSGTQLSVL.

Comments on this clone: The observed sequence ends 3 residues before the CDR3 terminus, with the missing tail filled in from the germline J gene. The gene calls are TRBV28 and TRBJ1-1; D perhaps matches TRBD1 (6 bases). This CDR3 is 15 amino acids long. The V and J ends lost 5 bases and 4 bases respectively, with 17 bases between them. The germline CDR1 and CDR2 sequences are MDHEN and SYDVKM. The CDR3 loop is CASSPRGRGGTEAFF. The CDR3 DNA, read in part, is TGTGCCAGCAGTCCCAGGGGCAGAGGAGGCACTGAA.

For this clone: The read ends 3 residues early relative to the CDR3; the germline J gene fills the gap. The rearrangement uses TRBV2 and TRBJ1-2; TRBD1 matches at 8 bases. This CDR3 spans 15 amino acids. Germline V gives CDR1 SNHLY, CDR2 FYNNEI. The V and J ends lost 7 bases and 0 bases, in that order; junction bases with no gene match: 7. The part of the CDR3 DNA that was read is TGTGCCAGCACCGGGACAGGATCAACTAACTATGGC. Its translation is CASTGTGSTNYG. The CDR3 in full is CASTGTGSTNYGYTF.

On this clone: The CDR3 end is not reached by the read, which stops 3 residues before it; the germline J gene fills it in. This chain links TRBV7-3 with TRBJ1-2, with D possibly matching TRBD1 (5 bases). This CDR3 has 16 amino acids. Germline CDR1 reads SGHTA; CDR2 reads FQGTGA. The DNA read from the CDR3 is TGTGCCAGCAGCTTAAGCTCTGGGGCTACTAGCGATACC. Translating it yields CASSLSSGATSDT. The entire CDR3 reads CASSLSSGATSDTYTF.

As regards this clone: The read terminates 3 residues before the CDR3 end, so the remaining end is supplied by the germline J gene. The chain employs TRBV19 and TRBJ2-7; 8 bases are a match to TRBD1. The CDR3 length is 14 residues. V shed 3 bases and J 6 bases; nucleotides not matched to a gene: 7. Per germline, CDR1 LNHDA and CDR2 SQIVND (reference sequence). This CDR3 reads CASSINGQGSEQYF. The sequenced CDR3 bases are TGTGCCAGTAGTATTAACGGACAGGGAAGCGAG.